This is a list of T cell receptor beta chains from one sample in a study of control samples from healthy donors and cancer patients. Repertoires were generated with immunoSEQ multiplex PCR, while TCRdb's copy carries only in-frame clones and drops some. The sample has about 150,000 clones, around 96% seen once. The sequenced sample consisted of blood. The source is a man in his forties or fifties in good health. Both conserved end residues are part of each CDR3. The D gene is left open where the match is weak. Clone size is stated in some rows and not others, as once, few, many or a class when expanded.

V	J	size	D	CDR3	DNA
TRBV5-1	TRBJ1-4	-	-	CASSKGTSATNEKLFF	TGCGCCAGCAGCAAGGGGACATCTGCAACTAATGAAAAACTGTTTTTT
TRBV6-5	TRBJ1-5	-	TRBD1	CASSSTGFNQPQHF	TGTGCCAGCAGTTCGACAGGGTTCAATCAGCCCCAGCATTTT
TRBV5-1	TRBJ1-4	-	TRBD1	CASQRTGGATREKLFF	TGCGCCAGCCAAAGGACAGGGGGCGCCACCCGGGAAAAACTGTTTTTT
TRBV12-3/TRBV12-4	TRBJ1-5	-	-	CASSLGTNQPQHF	TGTGCCAGCAGTTTAGGGACAAATCAGCCCCAGCATTTT
TRBV3-1/TRBV3-2	TRBJ1-1	-	-	CASSQHGQPLNTEAFF	TGTGCCAGCAGCCAGCATGGACAGCCTTTGAACACTGAAGCTTTCTTT
TRBV5-1	TRBJ2-7	-	-	CASRLVTDYEQYF	TGCGCCAGCAGATTGGTCACAGACTACGAGCAGTACTTC
TRBV19	TRBJ1-5	-	-	CASEDRLNQPQHF	TGTGCCAGCGAAGACAGGCTCAATCAGCCCCAGCATTTT
TRBV18	TRBJ1-2	-	-	CASSPPQGRANYGYTF	TGTGCCAGCTCACCCCCGCAGGGAAGGGCTAACTATGGCTACACCTTC
TRBV19	TRBJ1-2	-	-	CASSIQGVQGYTF	TGTGCCAGTAGTATCCAAGGGGTGCAGGGCTACACCTTC
TRBV7-9	TRBJ2-3	-	-	CASSSTGHTDTQYF	TGTGCCAGCAGTAGCACCGGGCACACAGATACGCAGTATTTT
TRBV2	TRBJ2-1	-	TRBD1	CASRAGQGSYNEQFF	TGTGCCAGCAGAGCAGGACAGGGCTCCTACAATGAGCAGTTCTTC
TRBV9	TRBJ2-2	few	TRBD2	CASSVAAGDTGELFF	TGTGCCAGCAGCGTAGCTGCGGGGGACACCGGGGAGCTGTTTTTT
TRBV27	TRBJ1-1	-	-	CASSGVSEAFF	TGTGCCAGCAGTGGGGTTAGTGAAGCTTTCTTT
TRBV24-1	TRBJ1-2	-	-	CATSDYGGYGYTF	TGTGCCACCAGTGATTATGGCGGCTATGGCTACACCTTC
TRBV2	TRBJ2-1	-	-	CASSEFGGGDRDEQFF	TGTGCCAGCAGTGAATTTGGCGGGGGGGACAGGGATGAGCAGTTCTTC
TRBV11-2	TRBJ1-6	-	-	CASSRTAAGSPLHF	TGTGCCAGCAGCCGGACTGCGGCCGGTTCACCCCTCCACTTT
TRBV4-3	TRBJ1-2	few	-	CASSQDGAGSRGYTF	TGCGCCAGCAGCCAAGATGGCGCAGGGTCCCGGGGCTACACCTTC
TRBV7-9	TRBJ1-2	-	TRBD1	CASSLGGSTGGGYTF	TGTGCCAGCAGCTTAGGGGGGTCGACAGGGGGAGGCTACACCTTC
TRBV5-1	TRBJ1-1	-	TRBD1	CASSSGTGGTEAFF	TGCGCCAGCAGCTCCGGGACAGGGGGTACTGAAGCTTTCTTT
TRBV7-9	TRBJ1-2	-	-	CASSLAGPYGYTF	TGTGCCAGCAGCTTAGCAGGGCCCTATGGCTACACCTTC
TRBV6-6	TRBJ1-4	-	TRBD1	CASSAPADRVSGKLFF	TGTGCCAGCAGCGCACCAGCAGACAGGGTGTCGGGGAAACTGTTTTTT
TRBV11-2	TRBJ2-7	-	-	CASTFSSTGAYEQYF	TGTGCCAGCACGTTTTCATCGACGGGAGCCTACGAGCAGTACTTC
TRBV5-6	TRBJ2-1	-	-	CASSLVSGSHEQFF	TGTGCCAGCAGCTTGGTCTCAGGGTCCCATGAGCAGTTCTTC
TRBV15	TRBJ1-6	-	-	CATSRALTNNSPLHF	TGTGCCACCAGCAGAGCCTTAACTAATAATTCACCCCTCCACTTT
TRBV27	TRBJ1-2	-	TRBD1	CASSLDRGLYYGYTF	TGTGCCAGCAGTTTGGACAGGGGGCTATACTATGGCTACACCTTC
TRBV28	TRBJ2-1	-	-	CASSLTSYNEQFF	TGTGCCAGCAGTCTCACAAGTTACAATGAGCAGTTCTTC
TRBV29-1	TRBJ1-4	-	TRBD1	CSVGQGADEKLFF	TGCAGCGTCGGACAGGGGGCGGATGAAAAACTGTTTTTT
TRBV11-2	TRBJ1-1	-	-	CASSLRGGSFAFF	TGTGCCAGCAGCTTACGGGGAGGGAGTTTCGCTTTCTTT
TRBV7-2	TRBJ1-4	-	-	CASSLGWRNEKLFF	TGTGCCAGCAGCTTAGGGTGGCGTAATGAAAAACTGTTTTTT
TRBV5-1	TRBJ2-7	-	TRBD1	CASSLGSNRGEQYF	TGCGCCAGCAGCTTGGGATCGAACAGGGGCGAGCAGTACTTC
TRBV6-1	TRBJ1-2	-	-	CASSDWAFNYGYTF	TGTGCCAGCAGTGATTGGGCTTTTAACTATGGCTACACCTTC
TRBV27	TRBJ1-1	-	-	CASSIMGNTEAFF	TGTGCCAGCAGTATCATGGGTAACACTGAAGCTTTCTTT
TRBV5-1	TRBJ1-1	-	-	CASSRSSSSPEAFF	TGCGCCAGCAGCCGCAGCTCCAGTTCCCCTGAAGCTTTCTTT
TRBV30	TRBJ1-1	-	-	CAWNRNTEAFF	TGTGCCTGGAACCGGAACACTGAAGCTTTCTTT
TRBV20-1	TRBJ1-6	-	-	CSASTITGNSPLHF	TGCAGTGCTAGTACGATTACAGGGAATTCACCCCTCCACTTT
TRBV19	TRBJ2-7	-	TRBD1	CASSTGTVFREQYF	TGTGCCAGTAGTACCGGGACAGTGTTTCGCGAGCAGTACTTC
TRBV7-9	TRBJ2-7	-	-	CASSFASSYEQYF	TGTGCCAGCAGCTTTGCAAGCTCCTACGAGCAGTACTTC
TRBV27	TRBJ2-7	-	TRBD1	CASSFSGGYEQYF	TGTGCCAGCAGTTTTTCAGGGGGCTACGAGCAGTACTTC
TRBV5-6	TRBJ2-7	-	TRBD1	CASSPRLDRGKYF	TGTGCCAGCAGCCCCCGCCTTGACAGGGGGAAGTACTTC
TRBV6-2/TRBV6-3	TRBJ1-1	-	TRBD1	CASSYSTGANTEAFF	TGTGCCAGCAGTTACTCGACAGGGGCAAACACTGAAGCTTTCTTT
TRBV5-1	TRBJ2-7	-	TRBD1	CASSLGTGYYEQYF	TGCGCCAGCAGCTTGGGGACAGGGTATTACGAGCAGTACTTC
TRBV7-2	TRBJ1-2	-	-	CASSLEVGAQNF	TGTGCCAGCAGCTTAGAGGTGGGGGCGCAGAATTTC
TRBV7-2	TRBJ2-1	-	TRBD2	CASSLMSGDYNEQFF	TGTGCCAGCAGCTTAATGAGCGGGGATTACAATGAGCAGTTCTTC
TRBV6-1	TRBJ1-4	-	TRBD1	CASSQAGGTNEKLFF	TGTGCCAGCAGTCAAGCAGGGGGTACTAATGAAAAACTGTTTTTT